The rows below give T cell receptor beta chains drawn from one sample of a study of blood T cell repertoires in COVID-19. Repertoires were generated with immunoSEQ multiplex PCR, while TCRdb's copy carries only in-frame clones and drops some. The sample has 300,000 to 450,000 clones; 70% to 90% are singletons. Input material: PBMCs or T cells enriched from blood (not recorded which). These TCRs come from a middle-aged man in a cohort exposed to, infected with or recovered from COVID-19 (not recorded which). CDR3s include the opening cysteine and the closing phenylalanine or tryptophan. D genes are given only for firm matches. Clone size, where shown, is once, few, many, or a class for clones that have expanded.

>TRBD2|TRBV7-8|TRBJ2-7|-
TGTGCCAGCAGCGTCGGACTCGTTTTTAGCGGCGGGGGCGAGCAGTACTTC
CASSVGLVFSGGGEQYF
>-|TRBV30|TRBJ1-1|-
TGTGCCTGGAGTGTCAGGAACACTGAAGCTTTCTTT
CAWSVRNTEAFF
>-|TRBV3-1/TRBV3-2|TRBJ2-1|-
TGTGCCAGCAGCCAAGGCCTAGCGTTCTACAATGAGCAGTTCTTC
CASSQGLAFYNEQFF
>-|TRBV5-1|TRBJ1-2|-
TGCGCCAGCTCCCAAACCGGACAGAAGTATGGCTACACCTTC
CASSQTGQKYGYTF
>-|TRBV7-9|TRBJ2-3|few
TGTGCCAGCAGCCACAGGGTAGATACGCAGTATTTT
CASSHRVDTQYF
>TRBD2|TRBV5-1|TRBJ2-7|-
TGCGCCAGCAGCTTGGGAGCGGGAATCTACGAGCAGTACTTC
CASSLGAGIYEQYF
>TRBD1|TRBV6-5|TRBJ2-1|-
TGTGCCAGCAGTTCCCCGAGACAGGGGAGCAATGAGCAGTTCTTC
CASSSPRQGSNEQFF
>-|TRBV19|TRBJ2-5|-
TGTGCCAGTAGTATAGGGGGGCTACAAGAGACCCAGTACTTC
CASSIGGLQETQYF
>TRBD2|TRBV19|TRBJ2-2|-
TGTGCCAGTAGTACCCTACTAGCGGGAGGGCCTGGCGGGGAGCTGTTTTTT
CASSTLLAGGPGGELFF
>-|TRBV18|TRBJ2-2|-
TGTGCCAGCTCACCACCAGGACGGGGTTCCACCGGGGAGCTGTTTTTT
CASSPPGRGSTGELFF
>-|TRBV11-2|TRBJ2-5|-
TGTGCCAGCAGCTTAATTGGGGCAGGCCAAGAGACCCAGTACTTC
CASSLIGAGQETQYF
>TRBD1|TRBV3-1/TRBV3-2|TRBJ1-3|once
TGTGCCAGCAGCTCCCCGGACAGGGAGGGAAACACCATATATTTT
CASSSPDREGNTIYF
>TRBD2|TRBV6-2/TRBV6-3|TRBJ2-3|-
TGTGCCAGCAGTTCCCAGACTAGCGGGATACTAAGCACAGATACGCAGTATTTT
CASSSQTSGILSTDTQYF
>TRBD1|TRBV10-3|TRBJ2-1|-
TGTGCCATCAGGGACAGGGACTCCTACAATGAGCAGTTCTTC
CAIRDRDSYNEQFF
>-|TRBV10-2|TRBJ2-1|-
TGCGCCAGCAGTGAGTTTGCTAGAGAAGAGCAGTTCTTC
CASSEFAREEQFF
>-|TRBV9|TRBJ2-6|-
TGTGCCAGCAGCGTTCCAGCGGGCCACTCTGGGGCCAACGTCCTGACTTTC
CASSVPAGHSGANVLTF
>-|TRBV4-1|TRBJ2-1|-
TGCGCCAGCAGCCTTCGGCGGGCGGCCTACAATGAGCAGTTCTTC
CASSLRRAAYNEQFF
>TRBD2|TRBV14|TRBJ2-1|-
TGTGCCAGCTCCCCCCTGGGGGGGCTGGCTAGCGGGAGGTATGAGCAGTTCTTC
CASSPLGGLASGRYEQFF
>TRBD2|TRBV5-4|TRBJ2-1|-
TGTGCCAGCAGCTTTCCCCTGACTAGCGGGAGGAACGATGAGCAGTTCTTC
CASSFPLTSGRNDEQFF
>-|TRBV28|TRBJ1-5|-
TGTGCCAGCAGTCCAACCGGTCGGCCCCAGCATTTT
CASSPTGRPQHF
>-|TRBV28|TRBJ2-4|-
TGTGCCAGCAGTTTCCAGGGGGCCAAAAACATTCAGTACTTC
CASSFQGAKNIQYF
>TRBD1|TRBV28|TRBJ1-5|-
TGTGCCAGCAGTACCACAGGGGTGGGATACCCCCAGCATTTT
CASSTTGVGYPQHF
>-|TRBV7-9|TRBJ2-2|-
TGTGCCAGCAGCTTATCAGCGGGCTCCGGGGAGCTGTTTTTT
CASSLSAGSGELFF
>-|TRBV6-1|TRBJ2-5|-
TGTGCCAGCAGTGGAAGGGAGTTGGGACACAACTTCGGGACCCAGTACTTC
CASSGRELGHNFGTQYF
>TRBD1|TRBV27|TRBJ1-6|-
TGTGCCAGCAGTAAACAGGGGGCGCGAAGTAAAGGTTCACCCCTCCACTTT
CASSKQGARSKGSPLHF
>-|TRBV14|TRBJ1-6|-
TGTGCCAGCAGCCAACAGGCGTATAATTCACCCCTCCACTTT
CASSQQAYNSPLHF
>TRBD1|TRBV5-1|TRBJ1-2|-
TGCGCCAGCAGCTTAGAGGCAGGGGGAACCTATGGCTACACCTTC
CASSLEAGGTYGYTF
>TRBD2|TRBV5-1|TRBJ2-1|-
TGCGCCAGCAGCTTCTTGGCTAGCGGGAGCTCCTACAATGAGCAGTTCTTC
CASSFLASGSSYNEQFF
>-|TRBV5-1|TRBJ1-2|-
TGCGCCAGCAGGACCGGGGCAGGGGACTATGGCTACACCTTC
CASRTGAGDYGYTF
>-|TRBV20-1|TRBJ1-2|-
TGCAGTGCTTTGGGGGGACATGGCTACACCTTC
CSALGGHGYTF
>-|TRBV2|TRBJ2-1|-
TGTGCCAAACGAGAGAGCTCCTACAATGAGCAGTTCTTC
CAKRESSYNEQFF
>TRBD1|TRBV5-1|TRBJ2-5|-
TGCGCCAGCAGCTTGGGCCCTACAGGGGGCGTGAAGACCCAGTACTTC
CASSLGPTGGVKTQYF
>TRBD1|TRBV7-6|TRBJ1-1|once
TGTGCCAGCAGCTTCCAGGGGGTTAACACTGAAGCTTTCTTT
CASSFQGVNTEAFF
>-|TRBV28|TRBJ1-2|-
TGTGCCATCCGGCTAATGGAGGGTTGGGGCTACACCTTC
CAIRLMEGWGYTF
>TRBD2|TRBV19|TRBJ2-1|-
TGTGCCAGTAGTTTATCCGGGACTAGCGGGAGCCTCTCCTACAATGAGCAGTTCTTC
CASSLSGTSGSLSYNEQFF
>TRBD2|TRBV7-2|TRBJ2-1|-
TGTGCCAGCAGAGCAAACCCCGGGACTAGCGGGAATGAGCAGTTCTTC
CASRANPGTSGNEQFF